A single sample is the source of the 21 T cell receptor beta chains below, sequenced in a study of T cells in Graves' hyperthyroidism and ophthalmopathy. Authors of the study amplified TCR beta CDR3 regions from RNA transcripts. TCR CDR3 underwent first-round RT-PCR with the HTBI primer set. TCRdb itself ran the multiplex PCR reads through MiXCR, one entry per CDR3 protein. The repertoire includes 560,000 or so distinct CDR3 sequences, 35% to 55% of them detected once, and about 7.9% sits in the top ten. Source material: peripheral blood or thyroid tissue (not recorded which). These receptors were collected from a woman aged 18-30 years with Graves' hyperthyroidism.

With respect to this clonotype: Possible read error: a much larger clone is one base away. The CDR3 sequence: CASSLVRVNETQYF. The CDR3 DNA follows: TGTGCCAGCAGCTTGGTGAGAGTGAACGAGACCCAGTACTTC. The V call is TRBV7-8, the J call TRBJ2-5; D gene uncertain. The germline gives CDR1 SGHVS, CDR2 FQNEAQ. The CDR3 loop spans 14 amino acids. V lost 3 bases and J lost 5, with 13 bases in between.

The chain employs TRBV20-1 and TRBJ2-3; TRBD2 matches 8 bases. The CDR3 runs to 14 residues. Unmatched junction bases numbered 6, after V lost 3 bases and J lost 4 bases. Germline assignment: CDR1 DFQATT and CDR2 SNEGSKA (reference sequence). The CDR3 bases are TGCAGTGCTAGTGATCCGGGAGGGTCAGATACGCAGTATTTT. This gives the protein CSASDPGGSDTQYF.

The rearrangement uses TRBV7-9 and TRBJ2-7; a possible D gene is TRBD1 (5 bases). The CDR3 length is 13 residues. The germline V gene has CDR1 SEHNR and CDR2 FQNEAQ (reference sequence). The V end lost 1 base, the J end lost 5 bases, and 9 bases lay between the germline ends. The CDR3 region is CASSLDGRDEQYF. The CDR3 region has the DNA TGTGCCAGCAGCTTAGATGGCAGGGACGAGCAGTACTTC.

The chain recombines TRBV12-3 or TRBV12-4 with TRBJ1-5, with unresolved D. The CDR3 totals 14 residues. The V gene lost 6 bases and the J gene lost 0 bases, with 9 bases spanning the gap. This CDR3 is CASSRGPSNQPQHF. The CDR3 DNA reads TGTGCCAGCAGCCGCGGACCTAGCAATCAGCCCCAGCATTTT.

For this clonotype: A read error may explain this, as a much larger clone is one base away. The CDR3 here is CATSYRESETQYF. The CDR3 DNA follows: TGTGCCACCAGTTACAGGGAGAGCGAGACCCAGTACTTC. The chain carries TRBV24-1 and TRBJ2-5; the D gene is possibly TRBD1 (6 bases). CDR1 and CDR2 (germline): KGHDR, SFDVKD. Between the trimmed V and J ends, which lost 6 bases and 5 bases, there was a span of 12 bases. CDR3 length: 13 amino acids.

This clonotype has only a few counts. The chain employs TRBV7-9 and TRBJ2-7, with 13 bases that match TRBD2. Trimming cost V 5 bases and J 3 bases; bases outside gene matches: 4. Germline-derived CDR1 and CDR2 are SEHNR and FQNEAQ (reference sequence). The CDR3 has 15 amino acids. The CDR3 region is CASSQRLAGGYEQYF. Written as DNA, the CDR3 is TGTGCCAGCAGCCAACGACTAGCGGGAGGCTACGAGCAGTACTTC.

The chain links TRBV5-1 to TRBJ2-5; D is ambiguous. Trimming took 4 bases from V and 3 from J, leaving 16 bases between them. CDR3 size: 15 residues. In germline, CDR1 is SGHRS, CDR2 YFSETQ. CDR3 sequence reads: CASSPKEPTKETQYF. In nucleotides, the CDR3 is TGCGCCAGCAGCCCGAAAGAGCCCACCAAAGAGACCCAGTACTTC.

The chain joins TRBV10-3 to TRBJ1-4, with TRBD1 identical over 11 bases. Germline lookup yields CDR1 ENHRY and CDR2 SYGVKD. V dropped 8 bases and J dropped 4; count of bases not matched to a gene: 0. The CDR3 spans 13 residues. The CDR3 spells CAIGTGGNEKLFF. The DNA of the CDR3 is TGTGCCATCGGGACAGGGGGTAATGAAAAACTGTTTTTT.

The chain recombines TRBV29-1 with TRBJ1-2; D remains ambiguous. The CDR3 totals 11 residues. Germline CDR1 reads SQVTM; CDR2 reads ANQGSEA. The ends were cut back, 2 bases at V and 8 bases at J, with 9 bases in the middle. The CDR3 region is CSVEKSWGYTF. The CDR3 DNA sequence: TGCAGCGTTGAAAAGAGTTGGGGCTACACCTTC.

The chain joins TRBV15 to TRBJ2-7; D tentatively reads TRBD1 or TRBD2 (5 bases each). The CDR3 runs to 16 residues. Germline CDR1 and CDR2: LNHNV and YYDKDF (reference sequence). V dropped 0 bases and J dropped 5 bases, with 17 bases sitting between them. CDR3 amino acids: CATSRDLEARGHEQYF. CDR3 coding DNA: TGTGCCACCAGCAGAGATCTTGAGGCCCGGGGACACGAGCAGTACTTC.

With respect to this clonotype: With a much larger clone just one base away, this may be a read error. The CDR3 sequence: CASSFRTNSEQYF. The CDR3 nucleotides read TGTGCCAGCAGCTTCCGGACTAACTCCGAGCAGTACTTC. J is TRBJ2-7 and V is TRBV7-9; perhaps TRBD2 as D (6 bases). Trimming left V 3 bases short and J 6 bases short, with 12 bases between. The CDR3 extends over 13 amino acids. Germline V CDR1 and CDR2: SEHNR, FQNEAQ (reference sequence).

The V and J genes are TRBV2 and TRBJ1-3; unclear D gene. Germline loops: CDR1 SNHLY, CDR2 FYNNEI. Deletions cut 2 bases from V and 3 bases from J, with 8 bases between. This CDR3 has 14 residues. The CDR3 here is CASSEPGFGNTIYF. CDR3 sequence (DNA): TGTGCCAGCAGTGAACCGGGTTTTGGAAACACCATATATTTT.

The rearrangement joins TRBV12-3 or TRBV12-4 to TRBJ1-6; no clear D gene. The CDR3 runs to 14 residues. Trimming shortened V by 4 bases and J by 7 bases, and 11 bases separated the two germline ends. CDR3 sequence: CASSYNSANSPLHF. The CDR3, as DNA: TGTGCCAGCAGTTATAACAGTGCCAATTCACCCCTCCACTTT.

In this sample, this clonotype turned up a few times. The chain has TRBV19 and TRBJ1-5; maybe TRBD1 (6 bases). The ends were cut back, 3 bases at V and 7 bases at J, with 13 bases in the middle. The CDR3 is 14 residues long. Germline V gives CDR1 LNHDA, CDR2 SQIVND (reference sequence). The CDR3 protein is CASSIGGAGQPQHF. DNA of the CDR3: TGTGCCAGTAGTATTGGGGGGGCAGGGCAGCCCCAGCATTTT.

The CDR3: CASSLAGESSYEQYF. In DNA, the CDR3 is TGTGCCAGCAGCTTAGCAGGCGAAAGCTCCTACGAGCAGTACTTC. The chain couples TRBV7-8 to TRBJ2-7; D ambiguous. V dropped 0 bases and J dropped 0 bases, with 9 bases sitting between them. This CDR3 has 15 amino acids. Germline V CDR1 and CDR2: SGHVS, FQNEAQ.

This clonotype was seen a few times. The chain couples TRBV11-3 to TRBJ2-5, with D possibly TRBD2 on 5 matching bases. The germline CDR1 and CDR2 sequences are SGHNT and YENEEA. This CDR3 spans 14 amino acids. Deletions cut 4 bases from V and 3 bases from J, with 12 bases between. For the CDR3, the DNA is TGTGCCAGCAGCTCCCGGGATCCCAAAGAGACCCAGTACTTC. Translation gives CASSSRDPKETQYF.

The V call is TRBV5-1, the J call TRBJ1-5; D is ambiguous. Germline assignment: CDR1 SGHRS and CDR2 YFSETQ. The CDR3 sequence is 15 residues long. Trimming removed 5 bases from V and 0 bases from J, with 12 bases in between. The CDR3 nucleotides are TGCGCCAGCAGTCTAGACAATCATAGCAATCAGCCCCAGCATTTT. The encoded protein is CASSLDNHSNQPQHF.

Worth noting for this clonotype: A much bigger clone sits one base away, suggesting this may be a read error. V gene TRBV9 combines with J gene TRBJ2-5; 12 bases line up with TRBD2. Germline assignment: CDR1 SGDLS and CDR2 YYNGEE. Trimming at V came to 5 bases and at J to 7 bases, leaving 3 bases not matched to a gene. This CDR3 has 13 amino acids. The CDR3 bases are TGTGCCAGCAGTGCTAGCGGGGGGGGGACCCAGTACTTC. It specifies CASSASGGGTQYF.

V is TRBV15 and J is TRBJ1-4, with TRBD1 as a possible D gene (5 bases). The germline V gene encodes CDR1 LNHNV and CDR2 YYDKDF (reference sequence). Trimming cost V 3 bases and J 5 bases, with 13 bases left between them. The CDR3 extends over 15 amino acids. The CDR3, as DNA: TGTGCCACCAGCAGTTTGCCCAGGGTAAATGAAAAACTGTTTTTT. Translating it yields CATSSLPRVNEKLFF.

The chain recombines TRBV7-9 with TRBJ2-7, with D maybe TRBD1 (7 bases). In germline, CDR1 is SEHNR, CDR2 FQNEAQ (reference sequence). CDR3 length: 15 amino acids. Trimming took 3 bases from V and 0 from J, leaving 12 bases between them. The CDR3 spells CASSFNRGLSYEQYF. The CDR3 DNA reads TGTGCCAGCAGCTTTAACAGGGGACTCTCCTACGAGCAGTACTTC.

The J gene is TRBJ2-7, the V gene TRBV4-1; D gene unclear. The CDR3 has 14 residues. The germline CDR1 and CDR2 sequences are MGHRA and YSYEKL. The germline V and J ends were trimmed by 4 bases and 3 bases, with 13 bases remaining between them. The CDR3 spells CASSLSSSFYEQYF. In nucleotides, the CDR3 is TGCGCCAGCAGCCTCAGCTCATCCTTCTACGAGCAGTACTTC.